The present T cell receptor (beta chain) was sequenced within a study of identical twins. General study results and limits: Out-of-frame alpha sequences that twins shared showed excess low generation probability. Cord blood beta clonotypes that were abundant carried fewer insertions, and memory repertoires showed no such trend.

TCRdb recomputed calls from the 5' RACE reads with MiXCR, one row per CDR3 protein. The table lists 400,000 to 500,000 distinct CDR3 sequences, less than 20% of them singletons, with 12% in the top ten. The CDR3 extends over 17 amino acids. Germline V gives CDR1 LGHDT, CDR2 YNNKEL (reference sequence). The V segment lost 4 bases and the J segment 6 bases; nucleotides outside the gene matches: 13. With regard to this clonotype: Its specificity is unknown.

The specimen was naive T cells sorted from blood. The source is a man in his fifties in good health. This chain uses TRBV3-1 with TRBJ2-1, with TRBD1 identical over 9 bases. CDR3 protein: CASSPFGTGLATNEQFF. The CDR3 DNA reads TGTGCCAGCAGCCCTTTCGGGACAGGGTTGGCTACCAATGAGCAGTTCTTC.